The following is a TCR beta chain sequence with its context. Its antigen remains unknown. This entry comes from a study of OX40 agonist ivuxolimab in advanced cancers. Trimming pared 8 bases from V and 4 bases from J, leaving 5 bases between. Germline lookup yields CDR1 ENHRY and CDR2 SYGVKD. The CDR3 extends over 10 amino acids. Study results and caveats: Expanded clones were, on average, more numerous among CD8+ T cells than CD4+.

The assay was immunoSEQ multiplex PCR, and TCRdb's table has in-frame clones only and misses some. The repertoire consists of some 75,000 clones, with approximately 86% occurring once and the leading ten covering under 3%. The clonotype originates from an adult with an advanced solid tumor such as melanoma, head and neck, liver or kidney cancer. V usage is TRBV10-3 and J usage is TRBJ2-5; tentative D call: TRBD2 (5 bases). Specimen: CD4+ or CD8+ T cells sorted from blood, collected in a trial of the OX40 agonist ivuxolimab. In DNA, the CDR3 is TGTGCCATCGGAGGAGAGACCCAGTACTTC. It codes for CAIGGETQYF.